These 23 T cell receptor beta chains came from one sample sequenced in a study of cytomegalovirus exposure and HLA in healthy donors. The table came from immunoSEQ multiplex PCR; TCRdb's copy has only in-frame clones and leaves some out. The sample includes 80,000 to 95,000 clones, approximately 94% seen only once; the top ten take about 1.1%. The material sequenced was PBMCs. The receptors here all came from a woman aged 30 to 39 in good health and CMV-seropositive.

The V call is TRBV28, the J call TRBJ2-1; a possible D gene is TRBD2 (5 bases). V dropped 6 bases and J dropped 8 bases, with 20 bases sitting between them. The CDR3 has 15 amino acids. The germline V gene encodes CDR1 MDHEN and CDR2 SYDVKM. This CDR3 reads CASSRGLSQDDEQFF. DNA of the CDR3: TGTGCCAGCAGCCGAGGACTTTCTCAGGACGATGAGCAGTTCTTC.

The J gene is TRBJ1-5, the V gene TRBV7-8; a possible D gene is TRBD1 (5 bases). The V gene's germline CDR1 is SGHVS and CDR2 FQNEAQ. V was cut by 5 bases and J by 0 bases, with 11 bases left in between. The CDR3 is 15 amino acids. The CDR3 loop reads CASSAYRSSNQPQHF. The CDR3 region has the DNA TGTGCCAGCAGCGCATACAGGTCTAGCAATCAGCCCCAGCATTTT.

J is TRBJ2-5 and V is TRBV11-2, with 13 bases lining up with TRBD2. The V gene end was trimmed by 3 bases and the J gene end by 2 bases; junction bases not matched to a gene: 3. This CDR3 spans 16 amino acids. Germline CDR1 reads SGHAT; CDR2 reads FQNNGV. DNA for the CDR3: TGTGCCAGCAGCTTGGGACTAGCGGGACCTCAAGAGACCCAGTACTTC. This translates into CASSLGLAGPQETQYF.

The V gene is TRBV5-1, the J gene TRBJ1-2; the D is unclear. V shed 3 bases and J shed 5 bases, with 17 bases lying between them. CDR1 is SGHRS, CDR2 YFSETQ, per germline. The CDR3 is 15 residues long. Written as DNA, the CDR3 is TGCGCCAGCAGCTCGGAAGGGAGTCGCGGTTATGGCTACACCTTC. The encoded protein is CASSSEGSRGYGYTF. Full variable domain (rest looked up from reference TRBV5-1 and TRBJ1-2): KAGVTQTPRYLIKTRGQQVTLSCSPISGHRSVSWYQQTPGQGLQFLFEYFSETQRNKGNFPGRFSGRQFSNSRSEMNVSTLELGDSALYLCASSSEGSRGYGYTFGSGTRLTVV.

The V gene is TRBV2, the J gene TRBJ2-7, with TRBD1 as a possible D gene (6 bases). CDR3 size: 14 residues. The germline V and J ends were trimmed by 8 bases and 0 bases, with 14 bases remaining between them. CDR1 SNHLY and CDR2 FYNNEI come from the germline V gene. The CDR3 region has the DNA TGTGCCAGCGGCCTAGGGGGTACCTCCTACGAGCAGTACTTC. This sequence encodes CASGLGGTSYEQYF.

This clone was detected only once. The CDR3 is CSVERRPDTEAFF. CDR3 sequence (DNA): TGCAGCGTTGAGCGCAGGCCCGACACTGAAGCTTTCTTT. The gene calls are TRBV29-1 and TRBJ1-1; D remains unclear. The CDR3 is 13 residues long. The V gene's germline CDR1 is SQVTM and CDR2 ANQGSEA. The V and J ends lost 3 bases and 3 bases respectively, with 11 bases between them.

This clone appeared a single time. This chain uses TRBV19 with TRBJ2-7, with D possibly matching TRBD2 (5 bases). Germline values: CDR1 LNHDA, CDR2 SQIVND (reference sequence). This CDR3 region has 13 residues. Deletions cut 4 bases from V and 3 bases from J, with 10 bases between. The CDR3 loop reads CASSSPGSYEQYF. CDR3 bases: TGTGCCAGTAGTAGCCCTGGGAGCTACGAGCAGTACTTC.

The genes are TRBV5-6 and TRBJ1-1, with D tentatively TRBD1 (6 bases). Trimming left V 0 bases short and J 3 bases short, with 12 bases between. The CDR3 is 15 residues long. The V gene's germline CDR1 is SGHDT and CDR2 YYEEEE. The CDR3 sequence: CASSLAHRVDTEAFF. CDR3 in DNA: TGTGCCAGCAGCTTGGCTCACAGGGTGGACACTGAAGCTTTCTTT.

In this sample, this clone turned up once. The rearrangement uses TRBV29-1 and TRBJ2-3, with D hard to call. The germline gives CDR1 SQVTM, CDR2 ANQGSEA. Trimming stripped 6 bases from V and 2 bases from J, with 18 bases between. The CDR3 length is 15 residues. CDR3 protein: CSVSQQTPLTDTQYF. The CDR3 DNA reads TGCAGCGTCTCCCAGCAGACACCTCTCACAGATACGCAGTATTTT.

The genes are TRBV5-1 and TRBJ2-5, with 9 nucleotides matching TRBD1. J was trimmed by 2 bases and V by 4 bases; bases with no gene match: 3. CDR3 size: 14 residues. Germline V gives CDR1 SGHRS, CDR2 YFSETQ. The CDR3 nucleotides are TGCGCCAGCAGCGCGGGACAGGGACAAGAGACCCAGTACTTC. Amino acid sequence: CASSAGQGQETQYF.

The V gene is TRBV11-2, the J gene TRBJ1-3; TRBD1 agrees at 7 bases. Germline CDR1 is SGHAT and CDR2 is FQNNGV. Losses at the gene ends were 1 base for V and 1 base for J; bases not matched to a gene: 7. This CDR3 region has 17 residues. The CDR3 protein is CASSLVGSQGSGNTIYF. The CDR3 coding sequence is TGTGCCAGCAGCTTAGTGGGGTCACAGGGGTCTGGAAACACCATATATTTT. Variable domain in full (rest from reference TRBV11-2 and TRBJ1-3): EAGVAQSPRYKIIEKRQSVAFWCNPISGHATLYWYQQILGQGPKLLIQFQNNGVVDDSQLPKDRFSAERLKGVDSTLKIQPAKLEDSAVYLCASSLVGSQGSGNTIYFGEGSWLTVV.

The rearrangement uses TRBV6-1 and TRBJ1-2; 9 bases are a match to TRBD1. CDR1 and CDR2 from the germline V gene are MNHNS and SASEGT. V lost 6 bases and J lost 7; bases outside the gene matches: 6. The CDR3 is 13 amino acids. The CDR3 loop is CASRGTGIGGYTF. The CDR3, as DNA: TGTGCCAGCAGAGGGACAGGGATTGGTGGCTACACCTTC.

V usage is TRBV27 and J usage is TRBJ2-5, with D possibly TRBD1 on 5 matching bases. Germline V gene sequence: CDR1 MNHEY, CDR2 SMNVEV (reference sequence). V was cut by 4 bases and J by 2 bases, with 11 bases left in between. CDR3 length: 14 residues. The CDR3 DNA is TGTGCCAGCAGTTACAGCAGGGTTCAAGAGACCCAGTACTTC. Translated, it gives CASSYSRVQETQYF.

The genes are TRBV5-6 and TRBJ2-2; 11 nucleotides agree with TRBD2. The CDR3 totals 15 residues. The trim removed 0 bases at V and 5 bases at J, leaving 0 bases unmatched. CDR1 is SGHDT, CDR2 YYEEEE, per germline. CDR3 residues: CASSLGLAGTGELFF. In nucleotides, the CDR3 is TGTGCCAGCAGCTTGGGACTAGCGGGAACCGGGGAGCTGTTTTTT.

The DNA for the CDR3 is TGCGCCAGCAGCTTGGGGCCGCAGGAGCAGTACTTC. Its translation: CASSLGPQEQYF. The gene calls are TRBV5-1 and TRBJ2-7; unclear D gene. V was clipped by 0 bases and J by 7 bases, with 8 bases between them. The germline V gene encodes CDR1 SGHRS and CDR2 YFSETQ. This CDR3 spans 12 amino acids.

V gene TRBV7-7 combines with J gene TRBJ2-1; 7 bases are a match to TRBD1. CDR3 size: 13 residues. The V and J ends lost 6 bases and 5 bases, in that order; junction bases with no gene match: 4. The germline V gene has CDR1 SSHAT and CDR2 FNYEAQ (reference sequence). As DNA, the CDR3 is TGTGCCAGCAGTCAGGGGGAACACAATGAGCAGTTCTTC. Amino acid sequence: CASSQGEHNEQFF. Looking up the rest from reference TRBV7-7 and TRBJ2-1 gives the full variable domain: GAGVSQSPRYKVTKRGQDVTLRCDPISSHATLYWYQQALGQGPEFLTYFNYEAQPDKSGLPSDRFSAERPEGSISTLTIQRTEQRDSAMYRCASSQGEHNEQFFGPGTRLTVL.

The gene calls are TRBV19 and TRBJ2-5; 11 bases are a match to TRBD1. V shed 6 bases and J 4 bases; nucleotides not matched to a gene: 7. The CDR3 consists of 15 residues. Germline CDR1 reads LNHDA; CDR2 reads SQIVND (reference sequence). The CDR3 here is CASSPGQGAGETQYF. The CDR3 DNA reads as TGTGCCAGTAGCCCCGGACAGGGGGCTGGAGAGACCCAGTACTTC.

The gene calls are TRBV28 and TRBJ1-4; 7 bases agree with TRBD1. Germline CDR1 is MDHEN and CDR2 is SYDVKM. This CDR3 spans 12 amino acids. The chain's CDR3 is CAIRGTYEKLFF. The CDR3 DNA follows: TGTGCTATCAGGGGGACCTATGAAAAACTGTTTTTT.

This rearrangement joins TRBV27 to TRBJ2-5; D is ambiguous. Looked up from germline, CDR1 is MNHEY and CDR2 is SMNVEV (reference sequence). The CDR3 is made up of 15 amino acids. Trimming took off 2 bases at V and 5 bases at J, with 15 bases between the two ends. CDR3 in amino acids: CASSLTWAPRETQYF. The DNA of the CDR3 is TGTGCCAGCAGTTTAACCTGGGCCCCCCGTGAGACCCAGTACTTC.

This chain connects TRBV13 to TRBJ2-7; the D is unclear. The V gene lost 4 bases and the J gene lost 2 bases, with 3 bases spanning the gap. Germline CDR1 and CDR2: PRHDT and FYEKMQ (reference sequence). The CDR3 contains 11 residues. In DNA, the CDR3 is TGTGCCAGCAGCTCAGCCTACGAGCAGTACTTC. It codes for CASSSAYEQYF.

This sequence joins TRBV28 and TRBJ1-4, with TRBD1 matching over 11 bases. Unmatched junction bases numbered 6, after V lost 5 bases and J lost 7 bases. Germline CDR1 and CDR2: MDHEN and SYDVKM. The CDR3 runs 15 residues. CDR3: CASSPGTGGGEKLFF. The CDR3 nucleotides read TGTGCCAGCAGTCCAGGGACAGGGGGAGGTGAAAAACTGTTTTTT.

This chain joins TRBV27 and TRBJ2-7, with 7 bases aligning to TRBD2. With 3 bases clipped from V and 6 bases from J, the junction kept 5 bases outside the gene matches. This CDR3 region has 13 residues. Germline V lookup: CDR1 MNHEY, CDR2 SMNVEV (reference sequence). The CDR3 is CASSFGLVGEQYF. Here the CDR3 DNA reads TGTGCCAGCAGTTTCGGACTAGTAGGCGAGCAGTACTTC.

The chain is built from TRBV9 and TRBJ1-2, with 7 bases that match TRBD1. Germline V lookup: CDR1 SGDLS, CDR2 YYNGEE. CDR3 length: 16 residues. J lost 6 bases, V lost 4 bases, and 15 bases had no gene match. This chain's CDR3 is CASSRDSQRAANGYTF. Here the CDR3 DNA reads TGTGCCAGCAGCCGGGACAGTCAACGAGCAGCAAATGGCTACACCTTC.